Shown below are 30 T cell receptor beta chains from a single sample sequenced in a study of blood T cell repertoires in COVID-19 (dated by TCRdb to 2020 to 2021). Library prep was done by the immunoSEQ multiplex PCR assay. TCRdb retrieved this table from immuneACCESS and kept in-frame rearrangements only. Not all clones are present; in checked studies, unresolved V genes account for under half, and no reason is known for the remainder. For this sample the table gives around 45,000 clones, of which approximately 90% were detected only once. The top ten clones comprise 10% to 15% of the sample. Sample: peripheral blood. Receptors originate from an older man with acute or convalescent COVID-19.

The V and J genes are TRBV7-3 and TRBJ1-1, with D hard to call. The CDR3 consists of 15 residues. Trimming pared 5 bases from V and 2 bases from J, leaving 15 bases between. CDR1 and CDR2 from the germline V gene are SGHTA and FQGTGA. In nucleotides, the CDR3 is TGTGCCAGCAGCCCGGAGGGTCTCTTTAACACTGAAGCTTTCTTT. Residues: CASSPEGLFNTEAFF.

The V call is TRBV5-8, the J call TRBJ1-6, with D uncertain. This CDR3 has 14 amino acids. Per the germline V gene, CDR1 is SGHTS and CDR2 is YDEGEE. V was pared by 0 bases and J by 9 bases, with 10 bases between. The CDR3 bases are TGTGCCAGCAGCTTGGTCCCACAAAGTTCACCCCTCCACTTT. Residues: CASSLVPQSSPLHF.

The genes are TRBV27 and TRBJ2-7; TRBD1 might be the D (6 bases). Germline CDR1 and CDR2: MNHEY and SMNVEV (reference sequence). This CDR3 has 13 amino acids. Deletions cut 2 bases from V and 2 bases from J, with 7 bases between. The CDR3 DNA reads TGTGCCAGCAGTTTAGGACAGCCCTACGAGCAGTACTTC. Translating gives CASSLGQPYEQYF.

This chain uses TRBV6-5 with TRBJ1-1; perhaps TRBD1 as D (5 bases). CDR3 length equals 15 residues. V lost 0 bases to trimming and J lost 7 bases, with 15 bases between them. Germline V gene lookup returns CDR1 MNHEY and CDR2 SVGAGI. CDR3 sequence: CASSYSGPGVIEAFF. CDR3 DNA: TGTGCCAGCAGTTACTCGGGGCCAGGAGTGATTGAAGCTTTCTTT.

The table lists this clone with a few counts. The chain carries TRBV3-1 (or the pseudogene TRBV3-2) and TRBJ1-6, with no clear D. V lost 3 bases, J lost 2 bases, and 8 bases lay in between. The CDR3 is 15 residues long. Germline-derived CDR1 and CDR2 are LGHDT and YNNKEL (reference sequence). CDR3 sequence reads: CASSHTNPYNSPLHF. The CDR3 nucleotides read TGTGCCAGCAGCCATACTAACCCCTATAATTCACCCCTCCACTTT.

The chain links TRBV5-5 to TRBJ2-5; D unclear. The CDR3 is 14 residues long. CDR1 and CDR2 (germline): SGHKS, YYEKEE (reference sequence). Between the trimmed V and J ends, which lost 2 bases and 2 bases, there was a span of 10 bases. As DNA, the CDR3 is TGTGCCAGCAGCTTAGTAGGCGGTCAAGAGACCCAGTACTTC. Translated, it gives CASSLVGGQETQYF.

The chain combines TRBV18 with TRBJ1-4; D perhaps matches TRBD1 (5 bases). CDR1 KGHSH and CDR2 LQKENI come from the germline V gene. The germline V and J ends were trimmed by 4 bases and 7 bases, with 10 bases remaining between them. The CDR3 totals 13 residues. This chain's CDR3 is CASSRTSVEKLFF. Written as DNA, the CDR3 is TGTGCCAGCTCACGGACATCCGTTGAAAAACTGTTTTTT.

This clone was counted once. The chain is built from TRBV27 and TRBJ1-5, with 8 bases aligning to TRBD1. The V gene's germline CDR1 is MNHEY and CDR2 SMNVEV (reference sequence). This CDR3 has 14 residues. The V gene end was trimmed by 5 bases and the J gene end by 2 bases; junction bases not matched to a gene: 2. CDR3 sequence: CASSPGQGNQPQHF. Written as DNA, the CDR3 is TGTGCCAGCAGTCCGGGACAGGGCAATCAGCCCCAGCATTTT.

The V and J genes are TRBV7-3 and TRBJ1-1, with TRBD1 identical over 8 bases. Germline CDR1 is SGHTA and CDR2 is FQGTGA. V lost 4 bases and J lost 2; bases outside the gene matches: 0. The CDR3 spans 13 residues. CDR3 region: CASSSGGNTEAFF. CDR3 DNA: TGTGCCAGCAGCTCAGGGGGCAACACTGAAGCTTTCTTT.

V usage is TRBV10-3 and J usage is TRBJ1-4; 9 nucleotides match TRBD1. The CDR3 is made up of 16 amino acids. Germline V gene data show CDR1 as ENHRY and CDR2 as SYGVKD. V was clipped by 8 bases and J by 8 bases; unmatched bases: 15. The CDR3 loop reads CAIGGQGGTGSEKLFF. The CDR3 nucleotides read TGTGCCATCGGGGGACAGGGAGGGACGGGTTCGGAAAAACTGTTTTTT.

The V call is TRBV18, the J call TRBJ1-1; TRBD1 might be the D (6 bases). CDR3 length equals 15 residues. Germline V gene lookup returns CDR1 KGHSH and CDR2 LQKENI. Trimming left V 1 base short and J 1 base short, with 10 bases between. The CDR3 here is CASSPLLQGNTEAFF. The DNA of the CDR3 is TGTGCCAGCTCACCACTCTTACAGGGGAACACTGAAGCTTTCTTT.

The chain employs TRBV30 and TRBJ1-1, with no clear D. The CDR3 loop spans 13 amino acids. Deletions cut 3 bases from V and 3 bases from J, with 11 bases between. Germline V gives CDR1 GTSNPN, CDR2 SVGIG (reference sequence). CDR3 in DNA: TGTGCCTGGAGAGCGGTCCTCGACACTGAAGCTTTCTTT. Its protein is CAWRAVLDTEAFF.

The chain employs TRBV7-2 and TRBJ1-2; 8 bases align to TRBD1. V lost 2 bases and J lost 6; bases outside the gene matches: 8. Germline CDR1 reads SGHTA; CDR2 reads FQGNSA. The CDR3 covers 15 residues. The CDR3 DNA reads TGTGCCAGCAGCTTATCGACAGGGGTACAGGATGGCTACACCTTC. The encoded protein is CASSLSTGVQDGYTF.

The CDR3 nucleotides read TGCGCCAGCAGCTTCGCCGGGGGGTCCTACGAGCAGTACTTC. This translates into CASSFAGGSYEQYF. This chain connects TRBV5-1 to TRBJ2-7; the match to TRBD2 covers 7 bases. Trimming took 2 bases from V and 1 from J; bases not matched to a gene: 3. CDR3 length: 14 residues. Germline CDR1 and CDR2: SGHRS and YFSETQ.

The genes are TRBV4-2 and TRBJ2-3, with 11 bases aligning to TRBD2. Germline V gene lookup returns CDR1 LGHNA and CDR2 YNFKEQ. Trimming cost V 8 bases and J 3 bases; bases outside gene matches: 13. The CDR3 consists of 17 residues. In nucleotides, the CDR3 is TGTGCCAGCGGCGGTGAACCGGGACTAGCGGAAACAGATACGCAGTATTTT. As protein: CASGGEPGLAETDTQYF.

V is TRBV14 and J is TRBJ2-2, with a weak D call TRBD1 (5 bases). CDR1 and CDR2 from the germline V gene are SGHDN and FVKESK. Trimming left V 1 base short and J 5 bases short, with 11 bases between. This CDR3 spans 15 amino acids. The CDR3 sequence: CASSQARVKTGELFF. CDR3 nucleotides: TGTGCCAGCAGCCAAGCCAGGGTGAAAACCGGGGAGCTGTTTTTT.

The genes are TRBV19 and TRBJ1-1, with D possibly TRBD1 on 5 matching bases. CDR1 is LNHDA and CDR2 is SQIVND in the germline V gene (reference sequence). The CDR3 runs to 13 residues. Deletions cut 5 bases from V and 0 bases from J, with 7 bases between. The CDR3 here is CASSQGLNTEAFF. The DNA of the CDR3 is TGTGCCAGTAGTCAGGGTTTGAACACTGAAGCTTTCTTT.

The chain joins TRBV19 to TRBJ1-6; a possible D gene is TRBD1 (6 bases). With 5 bases removed from V and 8 bases from J, the gap between germline ends came to 16 bases. From germline, CDR1 is LNHDA and CDR2 SQIVND (reference sequence). The CDR3 sequence is 15 residues long. The CDR3 region is CASSSQGNGDSPLHF. In DNA, the CDR3 is TGTGCCAGTAGTTCACAGGGTAATGGTGATTCACCCCTCCACTTT.

The genes are TRBV27 and TRBJ1-2, with TRBD1 matching 10 bases. Germline values: CDR1 MNHEY, CDR2 SMNVEV (reference sequence). The CDR3 length is 14 residues. The V segment lost 8 bases and the J segment 5 bases; nucleotides outside the gene matches: 8. The CDR3 loop is CASRPTGGGYGYTF. In DNA form, the CDR3 reads TGTGCCAGCCGCCCGACAGGGGGCGGGTATGGCTACACCTTC.

This chain joins TRBV5-4 and TRBJ2-7; tentatively, D is TRBD2 (5 bases). CDR1 SGHNT and CDR2 YYREEE come from the germline V gene (reference sequence). The V end lost 4 bases, the J end lost 2 bases, and 7 bases lay between the germline ends. The CDR3 extends over 12 amino acids. The CDR3 DNA sequence: TGTGCCAGCAGCGCCGGGGCCTACGAGCAGTACTTC. Protein product: CASSAGAYEQYF. Full variable domain (outside the CDR3, taken from reference TRBV5-4 and TRBJ2-7): ETGVTQSPTHLIKTRGQQVTLRCSSQSGHNTVSWYQQALGQGPQFIFQYYREEENGRGNFPPRFSGLQFPNYSSELNVNALELDDSALYLCASSAGAYEQYFGPGTRLTVT.

The gene calls are TRBV15 and TRBJ2-1, with D possibly TRBD2 on 7 matching bases. The germline CDR1 and CDR2 sequences are LNHNV and YYDKDF (reference sequence). V gave up 1 base and J gave up 4 bases, with 11 bases separating them. The CDR3 extends over 15 amino acids. The CDR3 nucleotides read TGTGCCACCAGCAGAGGCGGGGGCCAATACAATGAGCAGTTCTTC. It encodes CATSRGGGQYNEQFF.

In nucleotides, the CDR3 is TGTGCCAGCTCCCAAGGACAGTATAATTCACCCCTCCACTTT. Its translation is CASSQGQYNSPLHF. The gene calls are TRBV18 and TRBJ1-6; perhaps TRBD1 as D (6 bases). The CDR3 is made up of 14 amino acids. V was shortened by 6 bases and J by 4 bases, with 10 bases between the two germline ends. The germline CDR1 and CDR2 sequences are KGHSH and LQKENI.

This chain links TRBV5-1 with TRBJ2-7; D ambiguous. The germline gives CDR1 SGHRS, CDR2 YFSETQ. The CDR3 consists of 12 residues. The V gene lost 4 bases and the J gene lost 4 bases, with 9 bases spanning the gap. The CDR3 nucleotides read TGCGCCAGCAGCCGCGCCGGGTACGAGCAGTACTTC. Translation gives CASSRAGYEQYF.

The rearrangement uses TRBV30 and TRBJ1-3; 9 bases are shared with TRBD1. The trim removed 3 bases at V and 2 bases at J, leaving 5 bases unmatched. The V gene's germline CDR1 is GTSNPN and CDR2 SVGIG (reference sequence). The CDR3 runs 15 residues. The CDR3 reads CAWRGQGLAGNTIYF. CDR3 coding DNA: TGTGCCTGGAGGGGACAGGGACTGGCTGGAAACACCATATATTTT.

In this sample, this clone turned up once. The chain employs TRBV5-1 and TRBJ2-2; 14 bases map to TRBD2. Germline V gives CDR1 SGHRS, CDR2 YFSETQ. The CDR3 contains 17 residues. Germline trimming cut 4 bases from V and 6 bases from J; bases unmatched to any gene: 8. CDR3 in DNA: TGCGCCAGCAGCCCGGTACCGGGACTAGCGGGGGCCGGGGAGCTGTTTTTT. As protein: CASSPVPGLAGAGELFF.

This chain joins TRBV30 and TRBJ2-1; 15 nucleotides match TRBD2. V trimming: 3 bases; J trimming: 7 bases; junction bases outside the gene matches: 10. The CDR3 spans 17 residues. Germline loops: CDR1 GTSNPN, CDR2 SVGIG (reference sequence). This CDR3 is CAWRKGRTSGGENEQFF. The CDR3 DNA sequence: TGTGCCTGGAGGAAGGGAAGGACTAGCGGGGGGGAGAATGAGCAGTTCTTC.

CDR3 nucleotides: TGTGCCGGCAACCTTGACAGGGATTATGGCTACACCTTC. This sequence encodes CAGNLDRDYGYTF. The chain uses TRBV2 and TRBJ1-2; 7 bases line up with TRBD1. Germline V gene data show CDR1 as SNHLY and CDR2 as FYNNEI. This CDR3 is 13 amino acids long. V shed 11 bases and J 5 bases; nucleotides not matched to a gene: 11.

The chain is built from TRBV28 and TRBJ2-7; 8 positions match TRBD1. J was trimmed by 3 bases and V by 5 bases; bases with no gene match: 9. The CDR3 spans 15 residues. In germline, CDR1 is MDHEN, CDR2 SYDVKM. CDR3 sequence reads: CASSTPGTGVYEQYF. In DNA form, the CDR3 reads TGTGCCAGCAGTACCCCTGGGACAGGCGTCTACGAGCAGTACTTC.

V gene TRBV5-1 combines with J gene TRBJ2-2, with D tentatively TRBD2 (5 bases). The germline V gene encodes CDR1 SGHRS and CDR2 YFSETQ. The length of the CDR3 is 16 residues. V was shortened by 5 bases and J by 4 bases, with 18 bases between the two germline ends. In nucleotides, the CDR3 is TGCGCCAGCAGGAGTTTATCGGACGGAGGCACCGGGGAGCTGTTTTTT. It is translated as CASRSLSDGGTGELFF. Full variable domain (missing parts from reference TRBV5-1 and TRBJ2-2): KAGVTQTPRYLIKTRGQQVTLSCSPISGHRSVSWYQQTPGQGLQFLFEYFSETQRNKGNFPGRFSGRQFSNSRSEMNVSTLELGDSALYLCASRSLSDGGTGELFFGEGSRLTVL.

The rearrangement joins TRBV19 to TRBJ1-4; 7 bases agree with TRBD1. The CDR3 sequence is 14 residues long. In germline, CDR1 is LNHDA, CDR2 SQIVND (reference sequence). V gave up 6 bases and J gave up 0 bases; unmatched junction bases: 1. The CDR3 protein is CASSGQATNEKLFF. The CDR3 DNA reads TGTGCCAGTAGCGGACAGGCAACTAATGAAAAACTGTTTTTT. The whole variable domain, remainder taken from reference TRBV19 and TRBJ1-4, is DGGITQSPKYLFRKEGQNVTLSCEQNLNHDAMYWYRQDPGQGLRLIYYSQIVNDFQKGDIAEGYSVSREKKESFPLTVTSAQKNPTAFYLCASSGQATNEKLFFGSGTQLSVL.